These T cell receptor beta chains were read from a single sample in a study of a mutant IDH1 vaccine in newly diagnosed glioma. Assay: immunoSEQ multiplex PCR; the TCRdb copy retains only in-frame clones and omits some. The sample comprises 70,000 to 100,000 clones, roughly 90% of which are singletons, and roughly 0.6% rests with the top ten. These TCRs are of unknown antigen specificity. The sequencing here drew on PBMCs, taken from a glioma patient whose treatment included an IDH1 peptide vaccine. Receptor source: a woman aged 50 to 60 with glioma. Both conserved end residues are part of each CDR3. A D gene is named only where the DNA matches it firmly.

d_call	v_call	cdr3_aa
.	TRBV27	CASSHAGEIAKNIQYF
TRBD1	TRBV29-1	CSAGQGIRNEQFF
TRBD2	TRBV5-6	CASSLGAGPTYEQYF
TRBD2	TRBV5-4	CASSLGAGEETQYF
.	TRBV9	CASSVVLAGGEQYF
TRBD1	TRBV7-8	CASSLDRGLYEQYF
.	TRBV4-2	CASSQISTGTLNTEAFF
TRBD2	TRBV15	CATSSGLAGGTETQYF
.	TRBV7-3	CASSAGANTEAFF
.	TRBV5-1	CASSFRGVRYEQYF